These 8 T cell receptor beta chains share one sample of origin, sequenced in a study of blood T cell repertoires in COVID-19. Some clones are missing from TCRdb's copy, which holds only in-frame ones; the method was immunoSEQ multiplex PCR. Counted here are some 75,000 clones, roughly 90% occurring once; the ten biggest clones make up about 7.1%. The sequenced material came from peripheral blood. The source of these receptors is a human donor in a cohort sampled during active COVID-19.

V gene TRBV2 combines with J gene TRBJ1-5, with 8 positions matching TRBD1. The CDR3 is 14 residues long. With 5 bases clipped from V and 7 bases from J, the junction kept 7 bases outside the gene matches. Germline V CDR1 and CDR2: SNHLY, FYNNEI. CDR3 nucleotides: TGTGCCAGCAGTTTGGACAGGGAATGGCAGCCCCAGCATTTT. It codes for CASSLDREWQPQHF.

CDR3 nucleotide sequence: TGTGCCAGCAGCGTGACAGGAATTAACACTGAAGCTTTCTTT. This sequence encodes CASSVTGINTEAFF. The chain couples TRBV11-1 to TRBJ1-1, with a weak D call TRBD1 (6 bases). The CDR3 is made up of 14 amino acids. V was pared by 5 bases and J by 2 bases, with 12 bases between. Germline V gives CDR1 SGHAT, CDR2 FQDESV (reference sequence).

V is TRBV19 and J is TRBJ1-5; TRBD1 might be the D (5 bases). CDR1 and CDR2 (germline): LNHDA, SQIVND (reference sequence). The V end was cut by 0 bases, the J end by 7 bases, with 16 bases between. CDR3 length equals 16 residues. CDR3 protein: CASSIEGQGSLQPQHF. For the CDR3, the DNA is TGTGCCAGTAGTATAGAGGGGCAGGGAAGTTTACAGCCCCAGCATTTT.

The rearrangement links TRBV7-6 to TRBJ1-2; D is ambiguous. Germline values: CDR1 SGHVS, CDR2 FNYEAQ. This CDR3 has 13 amino acids. Trimming stripped 6 bases from V and 0 bases from J, with 8 bases between. The CDR3 DNA reads as TGTGCCAGCAGATATACAGCTAACTATGGCTACACCTTC. Protein sequence: CASRYTANYGYTF. The complete variable domain, with remaining parts taken from reference TRBV7-6 and TRBJ1-2, reads GAGVSQSPRYKVTKRGQDVALRCDPISGHVSLYWYRQALGQGPEFLTYFNYEAQQDKSGLPNDRFSAERPEGSISTLTIQRTEQRDSAMYRCASRYTANYGYTFGSGTRLTVV.

The V and J genes are TRBV19 and TRBJ2-7; D not resolved. The CDR3 consists of 15 residues. Germline CDR1 reads LNHDA; CDR2 reads SQIVND (reference sequence). The V end was cut by 3 bases, the J end by 5 bases, with 17 bases between. CDR3 bases: TGTGCCAGTAGTATCTCAGCCCCTGCGGTCCACGAGCAGTACTTC. It encodes CASSISAPAVHEQYF.

The chain links TRBV25-1 to TRBJ1-3; D call uncertain. The CDR3 has 15 amino acids. The V gene lost 1 base and the J gene lost 0 bases, with 7 bases spanning the gap. Looked up from germline, CDR1 is MGHDK and CDR2 is SYGVNS. The CDR3 spells CASSESVLSGNTIYF. DNA for the CDR3: TGTGCCAGCAGTGAATCGGTCCTCTCTGGAAACACCATATATTTT. The full variable domain, rest sourced from reference TRBV25-1 and TRBJ1-3, is EADIYQTPRYLVIGTGKKITLECSQTMGHDKMYWYQQDPGMELHLIHYSYGVNSTEKGDLSSESTVSRIRTEHFPLTLESARPSHTSQYLCASSESVLSGNTIYFGEGSWLTVV.

This clone was recorded only once. The chain combines TRBV5-1 with TRBJ2-5; 8 positions agree with TRBD1. The CDR3 contains 15 residues. Germline V gene lookup returns CDR1 SGHRS and CDR2 YFSETQ. Trimming at V came to 1 base and at J to 5 bases, leaving 7 bases not matched to a gene. CDR3 nucleotides: TGCGCCAGCAGCTTGTCTCAGGGGGCCAGGGAGACCCAGTACTTC. It encodes CASSLSQGARETQYF.

CDR3 region: CSVARDRGAGELFF. CDR3 bases: TGCAGCGTGGCCCGGGACAGAGGCGCCGGGGAGCTGTTTTTT. The rearrangement joins TRBV29-1 to TRBJ2-2, with 7 positions matching TRBD1. The germline V gene encodes CDR1 SQVTM and CDR2 ANQGSEA. CDR3 length: 14 residues. V lost 6 bases, J lost 6 bases, and 10 bases stayed unmatched.